Each of the 10 T cell receptor beta chains below was sequenced from the same sample in a study of blood T cell repertoires in COVID-19 (dated by TCRdb to 2018 to 2020). Receptor amplification or capture employed the immunoSEQ multiplex PCR assay. Not all clones reach the TCRdb copy of this immuneACCESS table, which keeps in-frame sequences only. Checked studies attribute under half of the gap to unresolved V genes and leave the rest unexplained. This sample comprises around 18,000 clones, 75% to 85% of them detected only once. The top ten hold about 11% of the sample. Source material: peripheral blood. These receptors originate from a man aged 80 or over with acute or convalescent COVID-19.

V is TRBV21-1 and J is TRBJ1-4; the D segment call TRBD1 is taken from the table without a DNA check. TRBV21-1 is a listed pseudogene. The CDR3 consists of 16 residues. The CDR3 coding sequence is TGTGCCAGCAGCAAAGGGGCCGACAGGGGGCATGAAAAACTGTTTTTT. Translating gives CASSKGADRGHEKLFF.

About this clone: Compared with germline, one end of the junction differs, possibly owing to a read error. The chain uses TRBV18 and TRBJ1-1; 8 positions match TRBD1. The CDR3 runs to 14 residues. From germline, CDR1 is KGHSH and CDR2 LQKENI. CDR3 nucleotide sequence: TGTGCCACCTCAGGACAGGGACTGAACACTGAAGCTTTCTTT. Translating it yields CATSGQGLNTEAFF. The full variable domain, completed using reference TRBV18 and TRBJ1-1, is NAGVMQNPRHLVRRRGQEARLRCSPMKGHSHVYWYRQLPEEGLKFMVYLQKENIIDESGMPKERFSAEFPKEGPSILRIQQVVRGDSAAYFCATSGQGLNTEAFFGQGTRLTVV.

The V call is TRBV6-6, the J call TRBJ1-2, with D hard to call. Deletions cut 0 bases from V and 6 bases from J, with 11 bases between. Germline V CDR1 and CDR2: MNHNY, SVGAGI (reference sequence). This CDR3 is built from 14 residues. CDR3 in DNA: TGTGCCAGCAGTTACTCGTGGGAGCCTGATGGCTACACCTTC. Encoded protein: CASSYSWEPDGYTF.

CDR3 loop: CASSPRPRGLGTNTEAFF. CDR3 bases: TGTGCCAGCAGCCCTAGGCCCAGGGGGCTAGGGACGAACACTGAAGCTTTCTTT. V is TRBV27 and J is TRBJ1-1; 8 bases are a match to TRBD1. The CDR3 consists of 18 residues. After removal of 6 bases from V and 1 base from J, the junction contained 16 bases not matched to a gene. The V gene's germline CDR1 is MNHEY and CDR2 SMNVEV (reference sequence).

DNA of the CDR3: TGTGCCAGCAGCTTAACCGAGGGATTCGAAGCTTTCTTT. Translated: CASSLTEGFEAFF. The rearrangement uses TRBV7-9 and TRBJ1-1; D call uncertain. Germline-derived CDR1 and CDR2 are SEHNR and FQNEAQ (reference sequence). This CDR3 has 13 residues. V shed 2 bases and J shed 8 bases, with 12 bases lying between them.

This rearrangement joins TRBV27 to TRBJ1-4; 7 nucleotides align to TRBD1. Germline CDR1 MNHEY, CDR2 SMNVEV (reference sequence). The V gene end was trimmed by 5 bases and the J gene end by 4 bases; junction bases not matched to a gene: 10. The CDR3 is made up of 16 amino acids. CDR3 in amino acids: CASSLIPGQYNEKLFF. CDR3 DNA: TGTGCCAGCAGTCTCATTCCGGGACAGTATAATGAAAAACTGTTTTTT.

The table lists this clone with a count of one. V is TRBV10-3 and J is TRBJ2-4; the match to TRBD2 covers 9 bases. The germline V gene encodes CDR1 ENHRY and CDR2 SYGVKD. After removal of 4 bases from V and 2 bases from J, the junction contained 3 bases not matched to a gene. This CDR3 has 15 residues. The CDR3 DNA is TGTGCCATCAGTGCGGCGGGGGGGCCCAAAAACATTCAGTACTTC. Translating gives CAISAAGGPKNIQYF.

The rearrangement joins TRBV15 to TRBJ1-2; 8 nucleotides agree with TRBD1. With V trimmed by 1 base and J by 4 bases, 5 bases remained unmatched. Germline CDR1 reads LNHNV; CDR2 reads YYDKDF (reference sequence). This CDR3 is 15 amino acids long. CDR3 coding DNA: TGTGCCACCAGCAGAGGGACAGGGAAGTTCTATGGCTACACCTTC. Amino acid sequence: CATSRGTGKFYGYTF. The full variable domain, its missing parts supplied by reference TRBV15 and TRBJ1-2, is DAMVIQNPRYQVTQFGKPVTLSCSQTLNHNVMYWYQQKSSQAPKLLFHYYDKDFNNEADTPDNFQSRRPNTSFCFLDIRSPGLGDTAMYLCATSRGTGKFYGYTFGSGTRLTVV.

In nucleotides, the CDR3 is TGTGCCAGCAGCGGGCGACAGGGGGACAATTCACCCCTCCACTTT. Encoded protein: CASSGRQGDNSPLHF. The rearrangement uses TRBV7-8 and TRBJ1-6, with TRBD1 matching 9 bases. The germline V gene encodes CDR1 SGHVS and CDR2 FQNEAQ. With V trimmed by 5 bases and J by 7 bases, 6 bases remained unmatched. The CDR3 is 15 residues long.

The chain is built from TRBV2 and TRBJ1-6; 9 bases match TRBD1. There are 15 residues in the CDR3. The V gene's germline CDR1 is SNHLY and CDR2 FYNNEI. Losses at the gene ends were 6 bases for V and 5 bases for J; bases not matched to a gene: 5. CDR3 in DNA: TGTGCCAGCAGACAGGGGGCATCACATAATTCACCCCTCCACTTT. Its protein product is CASRQGASHNSPLHF.